Listed below are T cell receptor beta chains from one sample, sequenced in a study of shared clonotypes between healthy human individuals. Generated by immunoSEQ multiplex PCR, the TCRdb table keeps only in-frame clones and is missing some. This sample yields about 1 million clones, of which around 76% are seen a single time; about 1.5% belongs to the top ten. The sequenced sample consisted of memory CD4+ T cells sorted from blood. These receptors were obtained from a man in his late teens or twenties in good health. Each CDR3 is given with its conserved first and last residue. Fields, in order: J gene, clone size, D gene, V gene, CDR3 DNA, CDR3 protein. D genes are given only for firm matches. Some rows have no size entry. The others give once, few or many, or a class for an expanded clone.

>TRBJ1-1|.|.|TRBV11-3
TGTGCCAGCAGCTTAGGGGGACAGAACACTGAAGCTTTCTTT
CASSLGGQNTEAFF
>TRBJ2-2|.|TRBD2|TRBV7-6
TGTGCCAGCAGCCTAATTCTCAGGCGGGGGGCCGGGGAGCTGTTTTTT
CASSLILRRGAGELFF
>TRBJ2-5|.|.|TRBV14
TGTGCCAGCAGCCAAGATCTGACAGCCCAAGAGACCCAGTACTTC
CASSQDLTAQETQYF
>TRBJ1-5|once|.|TRBV6-1
TGTGCCAGCAGTGCATCAGGGGAAGGAGGCAATCAGCCCCAGCATTTT
CASSASGEGGNQPQHF
>TRBJ2-1|.|.|TRBV7-2
TGTGCCAGCAGCTTAGGGGGTGGGAGCTTCTACAATGAGCAGTTCTTC
CASSLGGGSFYNEQFF
>TRBJ2-2|.|.|TRBV11-3
TGTGCCAGCAGCCCAACGGGTACGAACACCGGGGAGCTGTTTTTT
CASSPTGTNTGELFF
>TRBJ2-1|.|TRBD1|TRBV7-3
TGTGCCAGCAGCCCTACTGTACAGGGGACGAGCTCCTACAATGAGCAGTTCTTC
CASSPTVQGTSSYNEQFF
>TRBJ1-2|.|.|TRBV28
TGTGCCGGTCGGACACAGGGAGACTATGGCTACACCTTC
CAGRTQGDYGYTF
>TRBJ2-7|.|TRBD2|TRBV6-6
TGTGCCAGCATGGCGGGGGGAAACGAGCAGTACTTC
CASMAGGNEQYF
>TRBJ2-1|few|TRBD2|TRBV19
TGTGCCAGTAGTATAGCCCGGGGGCGGGTGCTAGCGGGAGGGACAATGGAGCAGTTCTTC
CASSIARGRVLAGGTMEQFF
>TRBJ2-5|few|.|TRBV12-5
TGTGCTAGTGGTTGGAATCCGCTAGAGACCCAGTACTTC
CASGWNPLETQYF
>TRBJ1-1|few|.|TRBV2
TGTGCCAGCAGTATGGGCACTGAAGCTTTCTTT
CASSMGTEAFF
>TRBJ2-7|once|.|TRBV5-1
TGCGCCAGCAGCTTGGCCGCAGGGGTGTACGAGCAGTACTTC
CASSLAAGVYEQYF
>TRBJ2-1|few|.|TRBV5-1
TGCGCCAGCAGCTCGGGAGTTTCCTACAATGAGCAGTTCTTC
CASSSGVSYNEQFF
>TRBJ2-3|.|TRBD2|TRBV10-3
TGTGCCACTGATAGCGGGGAAAACACAGATACGCAGTATTTT
CATDSGENTDTQYF
>TRBJ1-5|.|.|TRBV5-1
TGCGCCAGCAGCGCTGGGCCCGATCAGCCCCAGCATTTT
CASSAGPDQPQHF
>TRBJ2-3|.|TRBD2|TRBV5-4
TGTGCCAGCAGCTTGCCGGGAGGAACAGATACGCAGTATTTT
CASSLPGGTDTQYF
>TRBJ1-6|.|.|TRBV9
TGTGCCAGCAGCGTAGAGGGGAGGGCTCTCCACTTT
CASSVEGRALHF
>TRBJ2-7|.|TRBD1|TRBV10-1
TGCGCCAGCAGTGCCGGTTCCGGGACAGGGTTTTACGAGCAGTACTTC
CASSAGSGTGFYEQYF
>TRBJ2-1|many|TRBD1|TRBV7-2
TGTGCCAGCAGCCTAGGACAGGGGGCGCCCAATGAGCAGTTCTTC
CASSLGQGAPNEQFF
>TRBJ1-6|.|.|TRBV10-1
TGCGCCAGCAGTGATTGGGGTAATTCACCCCTCCACTTT
CASSDWGNSPLHF
>TRBJ2-4|.|.|TRBV30
TGTGCCTGGGCGTTCCGGGGGGCTTGGTCCAAAAACATTCAGTACTTC
CAWAFRGAWSKNIQYF
>TRBJ2-7|many|.|TRBV4-3
TGCGCCAGCAGCCAAGATAGGGCGGGACTCTACGAGCAGTACTTC
CASSQDRAGLYEQYF
>TRBJ2-3|.|TRBD2|TRBV7-2
TGTGCCAGCAGTCGGACTAGTTATGCAGATACGCAGTATTTT
CASSRTSYADTQYF
>TRBJ2-3|.|TRBD2|TRBV10-2
TGCGCCAGCAGTTCCCCTAGCGGGGGGGCTATCTCAGATACGCAGTATTTT
CASSSPSGGAISDTQYF
>TRBJ1-5|.|.|TRBV6-1
TGTGCCAGCAGTGAAGTGGAGCGGCATCAGCCCCAGCATTTT
CASSEVERHQPQHF
>TRBJ1-5|.|.|TRBV10-3
TGTGCCATCAGTGAGTCGTCAGGTTTTAGCAATCAGCCCCAGCATTTT
CAISESSGFSNQPQHF
>TRBJ2-7|.|TRBD1|TRBV30
TGTGCCTGGAGGGGACAGGGACTTACCTACGAGCAGTACTTC
CAWRGQGLTYEQYF
>TRBJ2-1|.|.|TRBV6-7
TGTGCCAGCAGTTACCCCGTGTTGGGGAGAGTACATTTGTACAATGAGCAGTTCTTC
CASSYPVLGRVHLYNEQFF
>TRBJ1-2|.|.|TRBV5-1
TGCGCCAGCAGCTTGTATCAGGGAACCAACTATGGCTACACCTTC
CASSLYQGTNYGYTF
>TRBJ1-4|few|.|TRBV7-2
TGTGCCAGCAGCTTATCCAGGGGTGGAGAAAAACTGTTTTTT
CASSLSRGGEKLFF
>TRBJ1-2|.|.|TRBV19
TGTGCCAGCCTTCCGGCGGGGGGGAGCAACTATGGCTACACCTTC
CASLPAGGSNYGYTF
>TRBJ2-1|.|.|TRBV6-5
TGTGCCAGCAGTTATGTCCGGGCCGGCTCCTACAATGAGCAGTTCTTC
CASSYVRAGSYNEQFF
>TRBJ1-6|.|.|TRBV19
TGTGCCAGTAGTGTGGAAGCGGGCTCCTATAATTCACCCCTCCACTTT
CASSVEAGSYNSPLHF
>TRBJ2-2|.|.|TRBV7-6
TGTGCCAGCAGCCATCCACAAGACACCGGGGAGCTGTTTTTT
CASSHPQDTGELFF
>TRBJ1-1|.|TRBD1|TRBV5-6
TGTGCCAGCAGCCCCGGACAGGGGCTGGGGGACACTGAAGCTTTCTTT
CASSPGQGLGDTEAFF
>TRBJ1-2|.|.|TRBV7-6
TGTGCCAGCAGCGTCAGGGTTGGGTATGGCTACACCTTC
CASSVRVGYGYTF
>TRBJ1-5|few|TRBD1|TRBV2
TGTGCCAGCAAAGGGGGCGGGAGCAATCAGCCCCAGCATTTT
CASKGGGSNQPQHF
>TRBJ2-3|.|.|TRBV5-4
TGTGCCAGCAGCTTGTTGAGCACAGATACGCAGTATTTT
CASSLLSTDTQYF
>TRBJ2-3|.|TRBD2|TRBV2
TGTGCCAGCAGTGCCGGCGGGGGGGGCACAGATACGCAGTATTTT
CASSAGGGGTDTQYF
>TRBJ2-1|.|.|TRBV14
TGTGCCAGCAGCCGGACGGCACACGTAGCCTACAATGAGCAGTTCTTC
CASSRTAHVAYNEQFF
>TRBJ1-4|.|TRBD1|TRBV30
TGTGCCTGGAGTTTTAGGGACAGGGTTGAAAAACTGTTTTTT
CAWSFRDRVEKLFF
>TRBJ1-1|few|.|TRBV11-3
TGTGCCAGCAGCCTAACCTCGACAGTGACAGCTTTCTTT
CASSLTSTVTAFF
>TRBJ2-1|few|TRBD2|TRBV9
TGTGCCAGCAGCGCGAACGTAGCGGGTGAGCAGTTCTTC
CASSANVAGEQFF
>TRBJ2-1|many|TRBD2|TRBV27
TGTGCCAGCAGTTTATACGGGGGGTACAATGAGCAGTTCTTC
CASSLYGGYNEQFF
>TRBJ2-7|.|TRBD1|TRBV6-1
TGTGCCAGCACCCGGACAGGGGCCTCCTACGAGCAGTACTTC
CASTRTGASYEQYF
>TRBJ2-1|once|.|TRBV11-3
TGTGCCAGCAGCCAAAATATAGGCACTGGGTGGCAGTTCTTC
CASSQNIGTGWQFF